A selection of T cell receptor beta chains follows, all from one sample in a study of T cell responses to AZD1222 COVID-19 vaccine. The table came from immunoSEQ multiplex PCR; TCRdb's copy has only in-frame clones and leaves some out. The data hold about 75,000 clones, with around 88% observed a single time. Sequencing used peripheral blood, obtained 28 days after the second dose of the MenACWY control vaccine. These receptors were taken from an adult who received the MenACWY meningococcal vaccine as a control. The CDR3 runs from the conserved cysteine through the conserved F or W. Each record gives: D gene, V gene, clone size, J gene, CDR3 protein, CDR3 DNA. A D gene is named only where the DNA matches it firmly. Size is stated for part of the rows, as once, few or many counts, or as a class when the clone is expanded.

d_call: TRBD1
v_call: TRBV9
clone_size: -
j_call: TRBJ2-2
cdr3_aa: CASSPTGESNTGELFF
cdr3_nt: TGTGCCAGCAGTCCAACAGGGGAGTCGAACACCGGGGAGCTGTTTTTT

d_call: -
v_call: TRBV3-1/TRBV3-2
clone_size: -
j_call: TRBJ1-4
cdr3_aa: CASSQGWGEKLFF
cdr3_nt: TGTGCCAGCAGCCAAGGATGGGGGGAAAAACTGTTTTTT

d_call: TRBD2
v_call: TRBV6-4
clone_size: -
j_call: TRBJ2-3
cdr3_aa: CASSEAGEGTDTQYF
cdr3_nt: TGTGCCAGCAGTGAAGCGGGGGAAGGCACAGATACGCAGTATTTT

d_call: -
v_call: TRBV15
clone_size: -
j_call: TRBJ2-3
cdr3_aa: CATSSGPDTDTQYF
cdr3_nt: TGTGCCACCAGCAGTGGCCCGGACACAGATACGCAGTATTTT

d_call: TRBD1
v_call: TRBV5-6
clone_size: -
j_call: TRBJ1-2
cdr3_aa: CASSAGTVTYGYTF
cdr3_nt: TGTGCCAGCAGCGCGGGGACAGTAACCTATGGCTACACCTTC

d_call: -
v_call: TRBV2
clone_size: -
j_call: TRBJ1-6
cdr3_aa: CASSEGLRYSPLHF
cdr3_nt: TGTGCCAGCAGTGAAGGGCTAAGATATTCACCCCTCCACTTT

d_call: TRBD1
v_call: TRBV5-4
clone_size: -
j_call: TRBJ2-1
cdr3_aa: CASSPGQGFYNEQFF
cdr3_nt: TGTGCCAGCAGCCCGGGACAGGGATTCTACAATGAGCAGTTCTTC

d_call: -
v_call: TRBV7-8
clone_size: -
j_call: TRBJ1-5
cdr3_aa: CASSATGTLNQPQHF
cdr3_nt: TGTGCCAGCAGCGCCACCGGGACATTAAATCAGCCCCAGCATTTT

d_call: TRBD2
v_call: TRBV4-1
clone_size: once
j_call: TRBJ2-1
cdr3_aa: CASSLPTSGGTVREMKQFF
cdr3_nt: TGCGCCAGCAGCCTCCCGACTAGCGGGGGGACTGTGAGAGAAATGAAGCAGTTCTTC

d_call: -
v_call: TRBV6-5
clone_size: -
j_call: TRBJ2-2
cdr3_aa: CASSVPGVDGGELFF
cdr3_nt: TGTGCCAGCAGCGTTCCGGGGGTGGATGGCGGGGAGCTGTTTTTT